This T cell receptor beta chain derives from a study of blood T cells in healthy people across ages. Notes on the study in general: The fall in TCR beta diversity per million T cells was roughly linear with age.

The CDR3 length is 18 residues. Trimming took 5 bases from V and 2 from J, leaving 22 bases between them. CDR1 and CDR2 from the germline V gene are SGHTA and FQGTGA. Next came a second PCR, run for 7 to 11 cycles, which used a sample-barcoded 5' primer along with a J-beta primer mix. TCRdb re-called the 5' RACE reads with MiXCR, one entry per CDR3 protein. This table holds fewer than 900,000 distinct CDR3 sequences, 35% to 40% found once. Note on this clonotype: Its specificity is unknown.

The sample was blood. This clonotype originated in a man younger than 35 in good health. V usage is TRBV7-3 and J usage is TRBJ2-1; D might be TRBD1 or TRBD2, each matching 6 bases. CDR3: CASSPEGLGQYPYNEQFF. The CDR3 DNA reads TGTGCCAGCAGCCCGGAGGGTTTAGGACAGTACCCCTACAATGAGCAGTTCTTC.